The rows below give T cell receptor beta chains drawn from one sample of a study of vaccination effects on CD4 cells after COVID-19. Their recognized antigens are unknown. The assay was immunoSEQ multiplex PCR, and TCRdb's table has in-frame clones only and misses some. Of 35,000 to 45,000 clones detected, 76% appear once; the ten largest clones hold 3% to 4%. The input for sequencing was CD4+ T cells from PBMCs cultured without peptide, taken after COVID-19 vaccination. The receptors were gathered from a human donor who had a prior SARS-CoV-2 infection. Each CDR3 is given with its conserved first and last residue. Fields, in order: V gene, CDR3 length, clone size, D gene, J gene, CDR3 DNA, CDR3 protein. D genes are given only for firm matches. Some rows have no size entry. The others give once, few or many, or a class for an expanded clone.

V gene: TRBV21-1
CDR3 length: 15
clone size: -
D gene: -
J gene: TRBJ2-2
CDR3 DNA: TGTGCCAGCAGCAGGACCCCAAAGGCTGCCGGGGAGCTGTTTTTT
CDR3 protein: CASSRTPKAAGELFF

V gene: TRBV7-2
CDR3 length: 15
clone size: few
D gene: TRBD1
J gene: TRBJ1-2
CDR3 DNA: TGTGCCAGCAGCTTAGGGGGACAGTTTTTATTTGGCTACACCTTC
CDR3 protein: CASSLGGQFLFGYTF

V gene: TRBV5-4
CDR3 length: 18
clone size: -
D gene: TRBD2
J gene: TRBJ2-1
CDR3 DNA: TGTGCCAGCAGCCAGGGGGGATGGACTAGCGGGAGTAACAATGAGCAGTTCTTC
CDR3 protein: CASSQGGWTSGSNNEQFF

V gene: TRBV9
CDR3 length: 16
clone size: -
D gene: -
J gene: TRBJ1-2
CDR3 DNA: TGTGCCAGCAGCGTAGTTCCAGGGAATGGTAACTATGGCTACACCTTC
CDR3 protein: CASSVVPGNGNYGYTF

V gene: TRBV4-3
CDR3 length: 15
clone size: once
D gene: TRBD1
J gene: TRBJ2-1
CDR3 DNA: TGCGCCAGCAGCCGGCTGGGGACAGGGGTAAATGAGCAGTTCTTC
CDR3 protein: CASSRLGTGVNEQFF

V gene: TRBV30
CDR3 length: 14
clone size: once
D gene: -
J gene: TRBJ2-3
CDR3 DNA: TGTGCCTGGAGACGAAACATCTACACAGATACGCAGTATTTT
CDR3 protein: CAWRRNIYTDTQYF

V gene: TRBV28
CDR3 length: 13
clone size: few
D gene: -
J gene: TRBJ1-1
CDR3 DNA: TGTGCCAGCAGCTGGGGGGGGCTCACTGAAGCTTTCTTT
CDR3 protein: CASSWGGLTEAFF

V gene: TRBV27
CDR3 length: 14
clone size: -
D gene: -
J gene: TRBJ1-6
CDR3 DNA: TGTGCCAGCAAAACGCTGGGGCCCGGCGGGGCCCTCCACTTT
CDR3 protein: CASKTLGPGGALHF

V gene: TRBV7-6
CDR3 length: 18
clone size: -
D gene: TRBD1
J gene: TRBJ2-7
CDR3 DNA: TGTGCCAGCAGCCCGATAGGGGTGCTAGGGGACAGGTCCTACGAGCAGTACTTC
CDR3 protein: CASSPIGVLGDRSYEQYF

V gene: TRBV18
CDR3 length: 15
clone size: -
D gene: TRBD1
J gene: TRBJ1-5
CDR3 DNA: TGTGCCAGCCGCAAGAGTGGACAGGGTAATCAGCCCCAGCATTTT
CDR3 protein: CASRKSGQGNQPQHF

V gene: TRBV18
CDR3 length: 14
clone size: -
D gene: -
J gene: TRBJ2-7
CDR3 DNA: TGTGCCAGCTCACCACTGGAGGGGACCTACGAGCAGTACTTC
CDR3 protein: CASSPLEGTYEQYF

V gene: TRBV4-2
CDR3 length: 15
clone size: few
D gene: TRBD1
J gene: TRBJ2-7
CDR3 DNA: TGTGCCAGCAGCCAACACCAGGGGGACTCCTACGAGCAGTACTTC
CDR3 protein: CASSQHQGDSYEQYF

V gene: TRBV4-3
CDR3 length: 14
clone size: few
D gene: TRBD1
J gene: TRBJ1-2
CDR3 DNA: TGCGCCAGCAGCCACTTGACAGGGAACTATGGCTACACCTTC
CDR3 protein: CASSHLTGNYGYTF

V gene: TRBV3-1/TRBV3-2
CDR3 length: 14
clone size: once
D gene: -
J gene: TRBJ1-5
CDR3 DNA: TGTGCCAGCAGCCATTACGGGTCGAATCAGCCCCAGCATTTT
CDR3 protein: CASSHYGSNQPQHF

V gene: TRBV9
CDR3 length: 14
clone size: -
D gene: TRBD1
J gene: TRBJ2-1
CDR3 DNA: TGTGCCAGCAGCCCCCAGGGACAGACAATCCGTCAGTTCTTC
CDR3 protein: CASSPQGQTIRQFF

V gene: TRBV5-1
CDR3 length: 15
clone size: -
D gene: -
J gene: TRBJ1-1
CDR3 DNA: TGCGCCAGCAGCCCGGAGGGACGCTTGGGAACTGAAGCTTTCTTT
CDR3 protein: CASSPEGRLGTEAFF